This T cell receptor beta chain comes out of a study of OX40 agonist ivuxolimab in advanced cancers. Background on the whole study: Ivuxolimab, which targeted the costimulatory receptor OX40 (CD134), was an agonistic, fully human IgG2 monoclonal antibody. In the dose-escalation cohort, approximately 80% of patients were male, and the mean age was roughly 60 years with a range of roughly 20 to 80. The paper describes the monotherapy dose-escalation part (N of about 47 patients) of the phase I trial of ivuxolimab. Patients were allowed to have had prior anti-PD-1, anti-PD-L1 or anti-CTLA-4 therapy, and about 40% of the dose-escalation patients had been treated with checkpoint inhibitors. Intravenous ivuxolimab was administered to patients every 2 weeks at six dose levels: 0.01, 0.1, 0.3, 1.5, 3 and 10 mg/kg. Peripheral TCRbeta sequencing aimed to test whether ivuxolimab altered TCR sequence diversity and caused clonal T-cell expansion. Of the approximately 50 dose-escalation patients, hepatocellular carcinoma was present in approximately 20, melanoma in roughly 15, renal cell carcinoma in 9 and head and neck cancer in 9. Three dose-escalation patients achieved partial responses, one with hepatocellular carcinoma and two with cutaneous melanoma. Findings and caveats that apply to the study as a whole: Low levels of normalized T-cell clonal expansion were also seen in some nonresponding patients. At doses of 0.1 to 3.0 mg/kg, clonal expansion of both CD4+ and CD8+ blood T cells was observed from baseline to week 6. Which antigens the clonally expanded peripheral T cells were specific for was not determined. In the 0.1-3.0 mg/kg groups, partial responders had among the lowest normalized peripheral clonal expansion, particularly in CD8+ T cells. After ivuxolimab, CD8+ T cells had more expanded clones than CD4+ T cells on average.

Looking up the germline V gene (reference sequence) yields CDR1 LNHNV and CDR2 YYDKDF. Including cysteine and phenylalanine, the CDR3 has 13 amino acids. Here the CDR3 DNA is all that survives: 39 bases in frame from base 1. Patients with autoimmune disease history or receiving systemic immunosuppression were excluded from the trial. Peripheral blood for TCR sequencing was collected from all dose cohorts at baseline, on cycle 4 day 1, and on cycle 7 day 1. The samples were taken from a phase I, first-in-human, multicenter, open-label dose-escalation trial of ivuxolimab. Adults with locally advanced or metastatic melanoma, renal cell carcinoma, hepatocellular carcinoma or head and neck squamous cell carcinoma were enrolled in the trial. Before TCR sequencing, CD4+ and CD8+ T cells were separately sorted from peripheral blood. Genomic DNA was isolated from the sorted cells so that the TCRbeta CDR3 region could be sequenced. The immunoSEQ Assay was used to sequence the TCRbeta CDR3 regions. In TCRdb, the immuneACCESS table is reduced to in-frame sequences with V and J assigned. These tables do not hold every clone; where another copy was compared, an unresolved V gene accounts for under half, and the others remain unexplained. The sample table lists around 77,000 clones, roughly nine tenths of them with a count of one. Clones ranked in the top ten supply less than 3% of the sample.

Comment on this clone: Its recognized antigen is unknown. No much larger clone exists at a distance of one base, and base qualities are not known.

The chain is assembled from TRBV15 and TRBJ2-5, with TRBD2 perhaps the D gene, on 5 matching bases. The tail of the sequence fits TRBJ2-7 better, so the J call may be wrong. The clonotype was recovered from an adult with an advanced solid tumor such as melanoma, head and neck, liver or kidney cancer. The material sequenced was CD4+ or CD8+ T cells sorted from blood, taken in a trial of the OX40 agonist ivuxolimab. The CDR3 reads as follows: CATSRDLTYEQYF. The DNA sequence reads TGTGCCACCAGCAGGGACTTAACCTACGAGCAGTACTTC.